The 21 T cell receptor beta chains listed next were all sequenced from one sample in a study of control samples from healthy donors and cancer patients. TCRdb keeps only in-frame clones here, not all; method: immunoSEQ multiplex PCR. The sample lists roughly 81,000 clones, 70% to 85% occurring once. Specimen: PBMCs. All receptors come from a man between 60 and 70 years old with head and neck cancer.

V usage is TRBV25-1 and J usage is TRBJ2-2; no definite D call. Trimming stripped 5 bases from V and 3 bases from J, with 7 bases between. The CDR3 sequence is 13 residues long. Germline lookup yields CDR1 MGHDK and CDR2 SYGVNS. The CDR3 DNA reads TGTGCCAGCAGTAGCCGGTACACCGGGGAGCTGTTTTTT. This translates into CASSSRYTGELFF.

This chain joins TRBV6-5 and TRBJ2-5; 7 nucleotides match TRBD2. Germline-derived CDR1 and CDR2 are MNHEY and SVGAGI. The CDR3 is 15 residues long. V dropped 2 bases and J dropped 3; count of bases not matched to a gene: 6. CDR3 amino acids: CASSYVSAGEETQYF. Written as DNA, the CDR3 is TGTGCCAGCAGTTACGTTTCCGCGGGAGAAGAGACCCAGTACTTC.

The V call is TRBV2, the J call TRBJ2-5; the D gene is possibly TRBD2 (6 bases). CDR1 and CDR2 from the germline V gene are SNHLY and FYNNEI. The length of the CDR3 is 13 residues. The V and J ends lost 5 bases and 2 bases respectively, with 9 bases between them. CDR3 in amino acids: CASSYGLQETQYF. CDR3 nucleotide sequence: TGTGCCAGCAGTTACGGACTACAAGAGACCCAGTACTTC. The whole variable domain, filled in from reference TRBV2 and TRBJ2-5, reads EPEVTQTPSHQVTQMGQEVILRCVPISNHLYFYWYRQILGQKVEFLVSFYNNEISEKSEIFDDQFSVERPDGSNFTLKIRSTKLEDSAMYFCASSYGLQETQYFGPGTRLLVL.

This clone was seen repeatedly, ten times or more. CDR3: CASSWGNQPQHF. CDR3 nucleotides: TGTGCCAGCAGCTGGGGGAACCAGCCCCAGCATTTT. The chain is built from TRBV12-3 or TRBV12-4 and TRBJ1-5, with D possibly being TRBD1 (5 bases). With 6 bases removed from V and 7 bases from J, the gap between germline ends came to 10 bases. The CDR3 is 12 amino acids.

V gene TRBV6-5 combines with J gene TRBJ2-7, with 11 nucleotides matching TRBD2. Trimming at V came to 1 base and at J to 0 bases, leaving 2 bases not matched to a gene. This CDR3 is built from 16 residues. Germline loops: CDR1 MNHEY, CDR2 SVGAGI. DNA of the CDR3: TGTGCCAGCAGTTACTTGGGGACTAGCGGCTCCTACGAGCAGTACTTC. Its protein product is CASSYLGTSGSYEQYF.

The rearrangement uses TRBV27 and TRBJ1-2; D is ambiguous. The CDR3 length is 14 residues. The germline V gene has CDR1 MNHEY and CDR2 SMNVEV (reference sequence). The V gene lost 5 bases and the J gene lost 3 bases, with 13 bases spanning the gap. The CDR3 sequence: CASSPSRAHYGYTF. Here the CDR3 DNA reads TGTGCCAGCAGTCCCTCCCGGGCCCACTATGGCTACACCTTC.

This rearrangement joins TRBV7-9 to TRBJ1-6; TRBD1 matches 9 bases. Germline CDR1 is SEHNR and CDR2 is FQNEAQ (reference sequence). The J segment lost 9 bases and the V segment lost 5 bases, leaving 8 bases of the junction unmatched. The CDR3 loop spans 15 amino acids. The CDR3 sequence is CASSRDRAGSSPLHF. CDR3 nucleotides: TGTGCCAGCAGCAGGGACAGGGCTGGTAGTTCACCCCTCCACTTT. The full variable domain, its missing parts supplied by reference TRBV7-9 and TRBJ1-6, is DTGVSQNPRHKITKRGQNVTFRCDPISEHNRLYWYRQTLGQGPEFLTYFQNEAQLEKSRLLSDRFSAERPKGSFSTLEIQRTEQGDSAMYLCASSRDRAGSSPLHFGNGTRLTVT.

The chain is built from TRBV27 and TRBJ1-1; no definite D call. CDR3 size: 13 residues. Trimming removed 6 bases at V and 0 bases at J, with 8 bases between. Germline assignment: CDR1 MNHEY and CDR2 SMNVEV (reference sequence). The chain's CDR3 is CASRGRLNTEAFF. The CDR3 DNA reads TGTGCCAGCAGAGGCAGACTGAACACTGAAGCTTTCTTT.

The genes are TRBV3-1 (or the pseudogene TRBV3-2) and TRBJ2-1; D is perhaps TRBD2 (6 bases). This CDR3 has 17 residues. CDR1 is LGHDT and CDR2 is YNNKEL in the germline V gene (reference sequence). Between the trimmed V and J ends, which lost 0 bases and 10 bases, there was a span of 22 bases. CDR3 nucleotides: TGTGCCAGCAGCCAAGAGAGGGAGCGGGCCGTCCCAGGGGAGCAGTTCTTC. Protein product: CASSQERERAVPGEQFF.

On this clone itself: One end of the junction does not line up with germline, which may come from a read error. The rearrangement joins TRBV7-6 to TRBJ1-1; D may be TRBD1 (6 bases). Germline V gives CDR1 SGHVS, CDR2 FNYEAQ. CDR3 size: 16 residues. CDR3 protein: CASSLGQGGGSTEVFF. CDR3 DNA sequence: TGTGCCAGCAGCTTAGGCCAGGGAGGGGGAAGTACTGAAGTTTTCTTT.

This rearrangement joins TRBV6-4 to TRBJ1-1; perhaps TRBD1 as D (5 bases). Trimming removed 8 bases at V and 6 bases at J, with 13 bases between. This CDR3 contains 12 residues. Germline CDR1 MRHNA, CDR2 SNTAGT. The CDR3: CASSHGASEAFF. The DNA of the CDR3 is TGTGCCAGCTCTCACGGGGCCTCTGAAGCTTTCTTT.

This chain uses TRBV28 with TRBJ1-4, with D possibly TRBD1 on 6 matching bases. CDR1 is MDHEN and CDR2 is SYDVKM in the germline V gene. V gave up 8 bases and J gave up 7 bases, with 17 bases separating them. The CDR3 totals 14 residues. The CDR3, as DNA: TGTGCCAGCGGGAACGGGGGCAGCGTTGAAAAACTGTTTTTT. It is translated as CASGNGGSVEKLFF.

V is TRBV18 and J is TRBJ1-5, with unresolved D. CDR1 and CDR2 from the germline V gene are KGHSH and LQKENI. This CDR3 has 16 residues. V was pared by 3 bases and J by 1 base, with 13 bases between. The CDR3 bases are TGTGCCAGCTCACCTAATGTGGGCAACAGCAATCAGCCCCAGCATTTT. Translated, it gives CASSPNVGNSNQPQHF.

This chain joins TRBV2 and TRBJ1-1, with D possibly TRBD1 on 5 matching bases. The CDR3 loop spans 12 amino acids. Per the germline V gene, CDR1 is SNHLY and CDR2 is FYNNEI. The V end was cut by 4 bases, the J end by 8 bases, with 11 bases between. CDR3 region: CASSGGTPEAFF. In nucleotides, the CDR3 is TGTGCCAGCAGTGGTGGGACTCCAGAAGCTTTCTTT.

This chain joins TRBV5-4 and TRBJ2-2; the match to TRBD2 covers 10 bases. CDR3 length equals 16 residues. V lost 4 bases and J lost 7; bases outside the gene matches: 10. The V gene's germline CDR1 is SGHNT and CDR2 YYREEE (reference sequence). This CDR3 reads CASSRRSGGAGGELFF. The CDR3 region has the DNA TGTGCCAGCAGCCGGAGGAGCGGGGGGGCGGGCGGGGAGCTGTTTTTT. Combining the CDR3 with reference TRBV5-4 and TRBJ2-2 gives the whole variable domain ETGVTQSPTHLIKTRGQQVTLRCSSQSGHNTVSWYQQALGQGPQFIFQYYREEENGRGNFPPRFSGLQFPNYSSELNVNALELDDSALYLCASSRRSGGAGGELFFGEGSRLTVL.

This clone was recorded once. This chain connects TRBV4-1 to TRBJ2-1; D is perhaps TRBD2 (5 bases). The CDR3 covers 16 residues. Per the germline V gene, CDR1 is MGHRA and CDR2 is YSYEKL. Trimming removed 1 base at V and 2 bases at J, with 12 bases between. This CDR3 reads CASSQGSAGAYNEQFF. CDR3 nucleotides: TGCGCCAGCAGCCAAGGCTCTGCGGGCGCCTACAATGAGCAGTTCTTC.

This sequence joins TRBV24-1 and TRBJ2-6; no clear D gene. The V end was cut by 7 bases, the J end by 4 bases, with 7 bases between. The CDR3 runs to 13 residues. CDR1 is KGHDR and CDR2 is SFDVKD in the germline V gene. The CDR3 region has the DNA TGTGCCACCAGCCGCAGGGGGGCCAACGTCCTGACTTTC. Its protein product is CATSRRGANVLTF.

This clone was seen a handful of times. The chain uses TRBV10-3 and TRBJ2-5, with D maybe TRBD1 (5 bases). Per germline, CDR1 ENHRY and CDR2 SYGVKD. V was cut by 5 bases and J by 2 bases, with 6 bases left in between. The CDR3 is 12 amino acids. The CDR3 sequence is CAISRGQETQYF. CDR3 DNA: TGTGCCATCAGTAGGGGTCAAGAGACCCAGTACTTC.

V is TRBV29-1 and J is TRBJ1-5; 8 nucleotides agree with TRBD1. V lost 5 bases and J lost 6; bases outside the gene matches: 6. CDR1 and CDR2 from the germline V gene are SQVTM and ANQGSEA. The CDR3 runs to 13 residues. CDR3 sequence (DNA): TGCAGCGTTAAACAGGGGGAAGGTCAGCCCCAGCATTTT. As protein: CSVKQGEGQPQHF.

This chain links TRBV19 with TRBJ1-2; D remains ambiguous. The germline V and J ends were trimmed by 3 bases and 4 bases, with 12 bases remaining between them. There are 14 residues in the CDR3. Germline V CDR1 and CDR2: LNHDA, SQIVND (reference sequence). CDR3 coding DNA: TGTGCCAGTAGTATTGGTGACCGCACCTATGGCTACACCTTC. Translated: CASSIGDRTYGYTF. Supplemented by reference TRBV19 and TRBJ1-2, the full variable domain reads DGGITQSPKYLFRKEGQNVTLSCEQNLNHDAMYWYRQDPGQGLRLIYYSQIVNDFQKGDIAEGYSVSREKKESFPLTVTSAQKNPTAFYLCASSIGDRTYGYTFGSGTRLTVV.

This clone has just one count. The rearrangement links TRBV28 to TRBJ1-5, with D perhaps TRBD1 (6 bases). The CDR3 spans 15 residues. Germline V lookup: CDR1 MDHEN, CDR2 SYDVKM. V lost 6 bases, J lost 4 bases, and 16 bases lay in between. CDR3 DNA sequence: TGTGCCAGCAGCTTGGACAGTGGGGGAAATCAGCCCCAGCATTTT. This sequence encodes CASSLDSGGNQPQHF.